This passage covers 31 T cell receptor beta chains from one sample sequenced in a study of post-analysis software for immune sequencing data. No antigens are known for them. General study points: When patients were compared with controls, roughly five TRBV segments were more frequent, TRBV5-6, TRBV5-1 and TRBV20-1 among them.

Each TCR beta cDNA library carried unique molecular identifiers. TCRdb recomputed calls from the PCR reads with MiXCR, one row per CDR3 protein. The sample gives about 260,000 distinct CDR3 sequences, 30% to 45% of which show up once; 4.5% to 5.5% is in the top ten. The sequenced sample consisted of blood. The receptor source for this set is a girl between 5 and 17 years old with multiple sclerosis.

This chain links TRBV28 with TRBJ2-5, with a tentative D call TRBD1 (5 bases). The J call may not be correct, given that the DNA end is closer to TRBJ2-7. The CDR3 covers 16 residues. Germline assignment: CDR1 MDHEN and CDR2 SYDVKM. In nucleotides, the CDR3 is TGTGCCAGCAGTTTATATGGGCAGGGAAAGAGTGACGAGCAGTACTTC. Its translation is CASSLYGQGKSDEQYF.

Note on this clonotype: This sequence may be a read error, since a much larger clone differs from it by one base. The chain is built from TRBV29-1 and TRBJ1-4, with TRBD1 identical over 8 bases. CDR3 length equals 14 residues. Germline CDR1 reads SQVTM; CDR2 reads ANQGSEA. Trimming took 8 bases from V and 7 from J; bases not matched to a gene: 12. The CDR3 spells CSTRQGFSSEKLFF. In DNA form, the CDR3 reads TGCAGCACTAGACAGGGGTTTTCGAGTGAAAAACTGTTTTTT.

Details on this clonotype: This may stem from a read error, because a much larger clone lies one nucleotide away. This chain joins TRBV7-8 and TRBJ2-5; TRBD2 agrees at 11 bases. The CDR3 spans 17 residues. V gave up 5 bases and J gave up 11 bases; unmatched junction bases: 19. Germline values: CDR1 SGHVS, CDR2 FQNEAQ. The CDR3 DNA reads TGTGCCAGCAGCCCTAAGGGACTAGCGGAGGCTAGGAATGAGCAGTACTTC. This gives the protein CASSPKGLAEARNEQYF.

This clonotype has at least ten counts. The rearrangement links TRBV28 to TRBJ2-5, with D perhaps assigned TRBD1 or TRBD2 (5 bases each). Germline CDR1 is MDHEN and CDR2 is SYDVKM. Trimming stripped 3 bases from V and 1 base from J, with 12 bases between. CDR3 length: 15 residues. The CDR3 region is CASSFLGPTQETQYF. The CDR3 DNA is TGTGCCAGCAGTTTTCTGGGACCGACCCAAGAGACCCAGTACTTC. The variable domain in full, completed from reference TRBV28 and TRBJ2-5, reads DVKVTQSSRYLVKRTGEKVFLECVQDMDHENMFWYRQDPGLGLRLIYFSYDVKMKEKGDIPEGYSVSREKKERFSLILESASTNQTSMYLCASSFLGPTQETQYFGPGTRLLVL.

The chain recombines TRBV20-1 with TRBJ2-5; 10 positions match TRBD1. Unmatched junction bases numbered 19, after V lost 5 bases and J lost 7 bases. This CDR3 is 17 amino acids long. Germline CDR1 DFQATT, CDR2 SNEGSKA (reference sequence). The CDR3 DNA sequence: TGCAGTGCTTCTAGTCACTTCGGGGACAGGGGTTACGCGACCCAGTACTTC. This translates into CSASSHFGDRGYATQYF.

A word on this clonotype: A much more abundant neighbour one base away suggests this may be a read error. The chain uses TRBV9 and TRBJ1-2; the D gene is possibly TRBD1 (6 bases). Germline CDR1 is SGDLS and CDR2 is YYNGEE. The CDR3 is 17 amino acids. The ends were cut back, 0 bases at V and 3 bases at J, with 18 bases in the middle. The DNA for the CDR3 is TGTGCCAGCAGCGTAGGGCTGGGGACAATACTCGACTATGGCTACACCTTC. This gives the protein CASSVGLGTILDYGYTF. The full variable domain, its missing parts supplied by reference TRBV9 and TRBJ1-2, is DSGVTQTPKHLITATGQRVTLRCSPRSGDLSVYWYQQSLDQGLQFLIQYYNGEERAKGNILERFSAQQFPDLHSELNLSSLELGDSALYFCASSVGLGTILDYGYTFGSGTRLTVV.

The rearrangement uses TRBV12-3 or TRBV12-4 and TRBJ2-3; 11 positions agree with TRBD2. V was pared by 7 bases and J by 10 bases, with 25 bases of the junction left unmatched. This CDR3 contains 19 residues. The chain's CDR3 is CASTPYPLLAGERVDAQYF. As DNA, the CDR3 is TGTGCCAGCACCCCCTACCCCCTACTAGCGGGGGAGCGGGTTGATGCGCAGTATTTT.

With respect to this clonotype: One base away lies a much larger clone, so this may be a sequencing read error. The rearrangement uses TRBV27 and TRBJ2-1, with 7 bases identical to TRBD1. This CDR3 is 15 amino acids long. Germline CDR1 reads MNHEY; CDR2 reads SMNVEV (reference sequence). The CDR3 nucleotides are TGTGCCAACAGTTTGGAGACAGGGTCTTACAGTGAGCAGTTCTTC. This sequence encodes CANSLETGSYSEQFF.

The chain has TRBV27 and TRBJ1-5; possible D gene TRBD1, 6 bases. V lost 1 base, J lost 5 bases, and 9 bases lay in between. CDR1 is MNHEY, CDR2 SMNVEV, per germline (reference sequence). The CDR3 spans 14 residues. The CDR3 coding sequence is TGTGCCAGCAGTTTATTGGGGACACATCAGCCCCAGCATTTT. Protein sequence: CASSLLGTHQPQHF.

The sample holds many counts of this clonotype. The chain uses TRBV5-1 and TRBJ2-1; 13 positions match TRBD2. J was trimmed by 6 bases and V by 2 bases; bases with no gene match: 5. Germline lookup yields CDR1 SGHRS and CDR2 YFSETQ. This CDR3 is built from 16 residues. DNA for the CDR3: TGCGCCAGCAGCTTTCCCGGGACTAGCGGGACCAATGAGCAGTTCTTC. Its protein is CASSFPGTSGTNEQFF.

A single count supports this clonotype. The chain employs TRBV12-3 or TRBV12-4 and TRBJ2-1; tentative D call: TRBD1 (5 bases). CDR3 size: 13 residues. Trimming left V 2 bases short and J 5 bases short, with 7 bases between. This CDR3 reads CASSLKGNNEQFF. The CDR3 DNA sequence: TGTGCCAGCAGTTTAAAGGGGAACAATGAGCAGTTCTTC.

As regards this clonotype: One base away lies a much larger clone, so this may be a sequencing read error. This chain joins TRBV19 and TRBJ2-1; TRBD2 aligns across 10 bases. V lost 7 bases, J lost 6 bases, and 9 bases stayed unmatched. CDR1 is LNHDA, CDR2 SQIVND, per germline (reference sequence). The CDR3 length is 15 residues. CDR3 sequence: CASTVATSGRNEQFF. The DNA of the CDR3 is TGTGCCAGTACCGTAGCGACTAGCGGGCGCAATGAGCAGTTCTTC.

This clonotype was seen repeatedly, ten times or more. The rearrangement uses TRBV27 and TRBJ1-2, with a weak D call TRBD1 (6 bases). The CDR3 loop spans 13 amino acids. Germline CDR1 reads MNHEY; CDR2 reads SMNVEV (reference sequence). V lost 3 bases and J lost 5, with 10 bases in between. CDR3 sequence: CASSFSQGYGYTF. The CDR3 DNA reads TGTGCCAGCAGTTTTTCTCAGGGGTATGGCTACACCTTC.

In its sample, this clonotype was seen many times. The chain has TRBV12-3 or TRBV12-4 and TRBJ1-2; TRBD1 is a possible D gene (5 bases). The germline V and J ends were trimmed by 4 bases and 7 bases, with 7 bases remaining between them. CDR3 length equals 11 residues. CDR3 sequence reads: CASSSRGGYTF. The CDR3 DNA is TGTGCCAGCAGTTCGAGGGGTGGCTACACCTTC.

This clonotype was observed many times. V is TRBV12-3 or TRBV12-4 and J is TRBJ2-6; D might be TRBD1 (5 bases). Deletions cut 6 bases from V and 1 base from J, with 10 bases between. The CDR3 length is 15 residues. Here the CDR3 DNA reads TGTGCCAGCAGGTTCGCAGGGTCTGGGGCCAACGTCCTGACTTTC. This encodes CASRFAGSGANVLTF.

V gene TRBV7-9 combines with J gene TRBJ1-4, with D possibly matching TRBD1 (5 bases). The CDR3 runs to 17 residues. Between the trimmed V and J ends, which lost 2 bases and 2 bases, there was a span of 15 bases. Germline values: CDR1 SEHNR, CDR2 FQNEAQ (reference sequence). The CDR3 nucleotides read TGTGCCAGCAGCTTACCTACATGCCAGGGCACTAATGAAAAACTGTTTTTT. Its translation: CASSLPTCQGTNEKLFF.

This clonotype was seen more than once but under ten times. A much more abundant neighbour one base away suggests this may be a read error. The chain is built from TRBV20-1 and TRBJ2-1; no clear D. TRBJ2-7 explains the end of the DNA better; the J call may be wrong. Germline CDR1 and CDR2: DFQATT and SNEGSKA (reference sequence). The CDR3 covers 13 residues. CDR3 loop: CSAPEISYNEQYF. CDR3 DNA: TGCAGTGCTCCCGAAATCTCCTACAATGAGCAGTACTTC.

Many counts were recorded for this clonotype. The chain couples TRBV20-1 to TRBJ2-1; D is tentatively TRBD1 or TRBD2 (5 bases each). This CDR3 contains 12 residues. Germline V gene sequence: CDR1 DFQATT, CDR2 SNEGSKA (reference sequence). The germline V and J ends were trimmed by 6 bases and 9 bases, with 15 bases remaining between them. In DNA form, the CDR3 reads TGCAGTGCCCGGGACGGCTTCGCTGAGCAGTTCTTC. As protein: CSARDGFAEQFF.

About this clonotype itself: Germline is not matched at one junction end, which may reflect a read error. This chain links TRBV2 with TRBJ1-2; D unclear. This CDR3 has 13 residues. Germline CDR1 and CDR2: SNHLY and FYNNEI. The CDR3 sequence: CASSEGRNYGYTF. The CDR3 region has the DNA TGTGCCAGCAGCGAAGGAAGGAACTATGGCTACACCTTC.

The chain joins TRBV6-4 to TRBJ2-1; 12 positions match TRBD2. J gave up 8 bases and V 6 bases, and 8 bases lay outside the gene matches. The CDR3 sequence is 15 residues long. The V gene's germline CDR1 is MRHNA and CDR2 SNTAGT. The CDR3 bases are TGTGCCAGCAGCTTACCGGGACTAGCGGGCGATGAGCAGTTCTTC. Protein: CASSLPGLAGDEQFF.

Note on this clonotype: This may arise from a read error, as a much more abundant clone is one base away. The chain couples TRBV28 to TRBJ2-5; D could derive from TRBD1 or TRBD2 (5 bases each). The CDR3 has 14 residues. The ends were cut back, 7 bases at V and 11 bases at J, with 23 bases in the middle. CDR1 is MDHEN and CDR2 is SYDVKM in the germline V gene. The CDR3 DNA follows: TGTGCCAGCACCCTCGAGGGACGCACCAATGAGCAGTACTTC. It encodes CASTLEGRTNEQYF.

As to this clonotype: Being one base from a much bigger clone, this may be a read error. The chain carries TRBV24-1 and TRBJ2-1; 10 nucleotides match TRBD2. Germline CDR1 KGHDR, CDR2 SFDVKD. The CDR3 is 13 residues long. Germline trimming cut 7 bases from V and 5 bases from J; bases unmatched to any gene: 1. This CDR3 reads CATRLAGDNEQFF. The CDR3 region has the DNA TGTGCCACCAGGCTAGCGGGAGACAATGAGCAGTTCTTC.

CDR3 nucleotides: TGCGCCAGCAGCCAAGAGAGGTGGGGCACAGATACGCAGTATTTT. Encoded protein: CASSQERWGTDTQYF. The rearrangement links TRBV4-1 to TRBJ2-3; no clear D gene. Germline V CDR1 and CDR2: MGHRA, YSYEKL. Trimming shortened V by 0 bases and J by 1 base, and 8 bases separated the two germline ends. The length of the CDR3 is 15 residues.

Many counts were recorded for this clonotype. The chain carries TRBV28 and TRBJ2-3; D gene ambiguous. This CDR3 comprises 14 residues. V gave up 5 bases and J gave up 0 bases, with 9 bases separating them. Germline CDR1 reads MDHEN; CDR2 reads SYDVKM. In nucleotides, the CDR3 is TGTGCCAGCAGTCCCAATCTTAGCACAGATACGCAGTATTTT. Translated: CASSPNLSTDTQYF.

This clonotype was seen repeatedly, ten times or more. This rearrangement joins TRBV20-1 to TRBJ2-3, with 16 bases matching TRBD2. This CDR3 has 15 amino acids. CDR1 DFQATT and CDR2 SNEGSKA come from the germline V gene (reference sequence). Trimming at V came to 6 bases and at J to 10 bases, leaving 10 bases not matched to a gene. The CDR3 sequence is CSADGTSGGAGAQYF. In DNA form, the CDR3 reads TGCAGTGCCGACGGGACTAGCGGGGGGGCCGGAGCGCAGTATTTT.

This chain joins TRBV30 and TRBJ2-7; 9 bases match TRBD2. Germline CDR1 is GTSNPN and CDR2 is SVGIG (reference sequence). V lost 6 bases to trimming and J lost 0 bases; unmatched junction nucleotides: 3. The CDR3 contains 13 residues. The CDR3 bases are TGTGCCTGTAGTAGCGGGAGCTCCTACGAGCAGTACTTC. Encoded protein: CACSSGSSYEQYF.

This clonotype is a singleton in its sample. A read error is possible here, since a much larger clone lies one base away. This chain links TRBV5-4 with TRBJ2-3, with TRBD2 matching over 9 bases. The CDR3 loop spans 15 amino acids. Per germline, CDR1 SGHNT and CDR2 YYREEE (reference sequence). The CDR3 DNA reads as TGTGCCAGCAGACCAGCGGGGGGATACACAGATACGCGGTATTTT. It is translated as CASRPAGGYTDTRYF.

This clonotype has at least ten counts. This chain links TRBV7-9 with TRBJ2-3; tentative D call: TRBD2 (5 bases). Deletions cut 7 bases from V and 2 bases from J, with 16 bases between. CDR1 SEHNR and CDR2 FQNEAQ come from the germline V gene (reference sequence). The CDR3 has 15 amino acids. The chain's CDR3 is CASTRRAQITDTQYF. In DNA, the CDR3 is TGTGCCAGCACCAGGCGGGCTCAGATCACAGATACGCAGTATTTT.

This clonotype appeared many times. The chain joins TRBV20-1 to TRBJ2-3, with TRBD2 as a possible D gene (6 bases). Germline lookup yields CDR1 DFQATT and CDR2 SNEGSKA (reference sequence). CDR3 length equals 15 residues. V was cut by 5 bases and J by 6 bases, with 21 bases left in between. CDR3 bases: TGCAGTGCTGAACGGGACTTCCCGGGGTCGGATACGCAGTATTTT. Translation: CSAERDFPGSDTQYF.

This clonotype was counted many times. The V and J genes are TRBV12-5 and TRBJ2-5; D ambiguous. Deletions cut 5 bases from V and 5 bases from J, with 3 bases between. The germline V gene encodes CDR1 LGHNT and CDR2 FRNRAP. This CDR3 spans 10 amino acids. CDR3 in DNA: TGTGCTAGTGGTGGGGAGACCCAGTACTTC. It encodes CASGGETQYF.

This clonotype was detected many times. This chain connects TRBV18 to TRBJ1-2, with a possible D match to TRBD1 (6 bases). Per germline, CDR1 KGHSH and CDR2 LQKENI. The CDR3 length is 16 residues. V was shortened by 6 bases and J by 3 bases, with 20 bases between the two germline ends. The CDR3 nucleotides read TGTGCCAGCTCCGCCTTGTCAGGGGAGGGGCACTATGGCTACACCTTC. It specifies CASSALSGEGHYGYTF. Supplemented by reference TRBV18 and TRBJ1-2, the full variable domain reads NAGVMQNPRHLVRRRGQEARLRCSPMKGHSHVYWYRQLPEEGLKFMVYLQKENIIDESGMPKERFSAEFPKEGPSILRIQQVVRGDSAAYFCASSALSGEGHYGYTFGSGTRLTVV.